These 5 T cell receptor beta chains originate from one sample sequenced in a study of blood T cell repertoires in COVID-19. The repertoire was sequenced with immunoSEQ multiplex PCR; TCRdb's copy has only in-frame clones and lacks some. The sample carries around 50,000 clones, 70% to 85% recorded once. The sequencing input was PBMCs or T cells enriched from blood (not recorded which). Receptors originate from a woman between 45 and 65 years old with acute COVID-19.

The gene calls are TRBV24-1 and TRBJ2-5; the D is unclear. This CDR3 has 15 amino acids. The V and J ends lost 7 bases and 1 base respectively, with 15 bases between them. Germline loops: CDR1 KGHDR, CDR2 SFDVKD. The CDR3, as DNA: TGTGCCACCAGACCCCCCAAGCAAGCCCAAGAGACCCAGTACTTC. This gives the protein CATRPPKQAQETQYF.

In this sample, this clone turned up once. The gene calls are TRBV12-3 or TRBV12-4 and TRBJ1-5; D ambiguous. This CDR3 has 13 amino acids. Trimming removed 6 bases from V and 0 bases from J, with 6 bases in between. The CDR3 coding sequence is TGTGCCAGCAGCCTAAATAGCAATCAGCCCCAGCATTTT. This translates into CASSLNSNQPQHF.

A few counts support this clone. The CDR3 sequence is CAWSDGAGGLTQYF. As DNA, the CDR3 is TGTGCCTGGAGTGATGGAGCGGGGGGCTTGACCCAGTACTTC. The gene calls are TRBV30 and TRBJ2-5, with 9 positions matching TRBD2. Trimming at V came to 1 base and at J to 7 bases, leaving 7 bases not matched to a gene. This CDR3 spans 14 amino acids. The germline CDR1 and CDR2 sequences are GTSNPN and SVGIG (reference sequence).

The chain uses TRBV19 and TRBJ2-1; 11 nucleotides align to TRBD2. Trimming took 1 base from V and 4 from J; bases not matched to a gene: 9. The CDR3 runs to 18 residues. Germline CDR1 reads LNHDA; CDR2 reads SQIVND (reference sequence). CDR3 sequence (DNA): TGTGCCAGTAGTATAGGGGGTCGGAGACTAGCGGGGTACAATGAGCAGTTCTTC. Protein sequence: CASSIGGRRLAGYNEQFF.

V and J are TRBV28 and TRBJ1-2, with D perhaps matching TRBD1 (5 bases). The ends were cut back, 7 bases at V and 7 bases at J, with 10 bases in the middle. The CDR3 contains 11 residues. Germline V CDR1 and CDR2: MDHEN, SYDVKM. CDR3 sequence (DNA): TGTGCCAGCAAACAAAGGGGTGGCTACACCTTC. It codes for CASKQRGGYTF.